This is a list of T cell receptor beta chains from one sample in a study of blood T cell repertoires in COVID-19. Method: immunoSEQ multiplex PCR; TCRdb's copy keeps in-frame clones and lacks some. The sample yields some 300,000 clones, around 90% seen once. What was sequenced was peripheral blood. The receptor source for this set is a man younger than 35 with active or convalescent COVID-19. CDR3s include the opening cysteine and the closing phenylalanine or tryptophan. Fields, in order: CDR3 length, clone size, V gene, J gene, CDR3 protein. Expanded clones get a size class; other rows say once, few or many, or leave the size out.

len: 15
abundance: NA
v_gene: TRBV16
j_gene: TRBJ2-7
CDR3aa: CASSLTSGGTYEQYF

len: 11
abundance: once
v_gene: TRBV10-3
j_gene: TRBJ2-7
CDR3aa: CAIVRCNEQYF

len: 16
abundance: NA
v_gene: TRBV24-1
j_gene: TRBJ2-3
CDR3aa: CATSDPRGGFTDTQYF

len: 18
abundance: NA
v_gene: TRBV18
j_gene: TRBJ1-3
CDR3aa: CASSPTLGDTSSGNTIYF

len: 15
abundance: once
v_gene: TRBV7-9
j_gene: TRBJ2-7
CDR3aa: CASRGERTGNYEQYF

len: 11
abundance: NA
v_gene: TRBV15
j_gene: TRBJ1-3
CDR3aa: CATSRGNTIYF

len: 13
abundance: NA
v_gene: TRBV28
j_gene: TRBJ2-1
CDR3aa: CASSLPNYNEQFF

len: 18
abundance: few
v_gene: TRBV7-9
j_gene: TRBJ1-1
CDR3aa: CASSFGMGTGVKNTEAFF

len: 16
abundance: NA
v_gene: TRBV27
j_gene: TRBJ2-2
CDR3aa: CASSPPPHTNTGELFF

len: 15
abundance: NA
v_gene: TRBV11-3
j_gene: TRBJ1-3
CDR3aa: CASSPVGVSGNTIYF